This TCR beta chain was identified in a study of blood T cell repertoires in COVID-19. Study information: COVID-19 samples from acute and convalescent phases originated in the United States, Italy and Spain. The cDNA or gDNA used as material had been derived from T cells, B-cell-depleted T cells, or PBMCs.

This clone was seen once. The CDR3 length is 13 residues. Trimming removed 4 bases from V and 9 bases from J; junction bases left unmatched: 6. Germline V gene lookup returns CDR1 SGHTA and CDR2 FQGNSA. Per the original methods: Amplification of reference gene primers was used by the study to estimate nucleated cell counts. The repertoire was sequenced with immunoSEQ multiplex PCR; TCRdb's copy has only in-frame clones and lacks some. V and J calls and clone size follow that table, whereas D and trimming were derived from the DNA. Of a few hundred thousand clones in the sample, around 90% were seen once.

This receptor was identified in a man aged 55 to 70 who had recovered from COVID-19. The chain recombines TRBV7-2 with TRBJ1-5, with 7 bases that match TRBD1. The material sequenced was peripheral blood. The CDR3: CASSSTGSGPQHF. In DNA form, the CDR3 reads TGTGCCAGCAGCTCGACAGGGTCGGGGCCCCAGCATTTT.